Detailed here is one T cell receptor beta chain. What it binds is not known. The data were produced by immunoSEQ multiplex PCR, yet TCRdb's version contains in-frame clones alone and is incomplete. The sample yields 10,000 to 15,000 clones, roughly 90% seen once. Germline CDR1 is SGHNT and CDR2 is YYREEE (reference sequence). The CDR3 extends over 12 amino acids. Trimming left V 7 bases short and J 8 bases short, with 15 bases between. Autoimmune disease history or systemic immunosuppression led to patient exclusion. The entry originates in a study of OX40 agonist ivuxolimab in advanced cancers. At the level of the study: Administration of intravenous ivuxolimab to patients occurred every 2 weeks at 0.01 to 10 mg/kg. Three partial responders included one hepatocellular carcinoma patient and two cutaneous melanoma patients. Study-wide findings and caveats: Clones of CD4+ and CD8+ blood T cells grew by week 6 at doses of 0.1 to 3.0 mg/kg.

Specimen: CD4+ or CD8+ T cells sorted from blood, collected in a trial of the OX40 agonist ivuxolimab. The clonotype was recovered from an adult with an advanced solid tumor such as melanoma, head and neck, liver or kidney cancer. V and J are TRBV5-4 and TRBJ1-2, with a tentative D call TRBD1 (5 bases). The CDR3 nucleotides are TGTGCCAGCCGGGACGGTCTAGGAGGCTACACCTTC. The encoded protein is CASRDGLGGYTF.